This T cell receptor beta chain was recorded in a study of blood T cell repertoires in COVID-19. CDR1 is SGHRS and CDR2 is YFSETQ in the germline V gene. The CDR3 totals 17 residues. Unmatched junction bases numbered 6, after V lost 3 bases and J lost 0 bases. Seattle enrolled patients during active infection and tracked them longitudinally. Generated by immunoSEQ multiplex PCR, the TCRdb table keeps only in-frame clones and is missing some. The sample shows 150,000 to 200,000 clones, approximately 80% of them seen only once. The genes are TRBV5-1 and TRBJ2-6; 7 bases agree with TRBD2. The sample was peripheral blood. The source of this sequence is a woman of 80 years or more with COVID-19, enrolled during active disease. The CDR3 DNA is TGCGCCAGCAGCTGGTCCGGGGGGAGCTCTGGGGCCAACGTCCTGACTTTC. Translating it yields CASSWSGGSSGANVLTF.